This T cell receptor (beta chain) derives from a study of monozygotic twins with inflammatory bowel disease. Regarding this clonotype: The antigen remains unidentified.

Skipping T cell sorting, the study isolated total RNA directly from whole blood. TCRdb re-called the 5' RACE reads and gives one entry per CDR3 protein, without DNA. The sample data list approximately 200,000 distinct CDR3 sequences. Study-wide points: With others, IBD patients shared fewer clonotypes than healthy twins did, especially with disease activity. Patients with IBD had less TCRbeta diversity (inverse Simpson) than their healthy co-twins. Patient repertoires may carry noise from differing immunosuppressive treatments.

From germline, CDR1 is SGHRS and CDR2 YFSETQ. The CDR3 has 12 amino acids. The sequence came from a human donor with ulcerative colitis or Crohn's disease, or a healthy co-twin of an affected twin (not recorded which). The chain joins TRBV5-1 to TRBJ2-3. The sequenced sample consisted of blood. CDR3 in amino acids: CASRRSTDTQYF.